These 20 T cell receptor beta chains share one sample of origin, sequenced in a study of blood T cells in healthy people across ages. A J-beta primer mix and a sample-barcoded 5' primer were used in a second PCR of roughly 7 to 12 cycles. TCRdb redid the calling of the 5' RACE reads with MiXCR, one entry per CDR3 protein. The data hold about 1.8 million distinct CDR3 sequences, with approximately 50% observed a single time. Sequencing input: blood. The receptors here all came from a woman aged 40 to 50 in good health.

The rearrangement links TRBV12-3 or TRBV12-4 to TRBJ1-2; the D is unclear. The CDR3 extends over 13 amino acids. V was trimmed by 5 bases and J by 4 bases, leaving 11 bases between them. In DNA form, the CDR3 reads TGTGCCAGCAGTGCAGGACTGGTCTATGGCTACACCTTC. As protein: CASSAGLVYGYTF.

A few counts support this clonotype. The chain has TRBV29-1 and TRBJ1-2, with 9 bases fitting TRBD1. CDR3 length: 13 amino acids. Germline values: CDR1 SQVTM, CDR2 ANQGSEA. V lost 3 bases and J lost 4; bases outside the gene matches: 3. The CDR3 sequence: CSVDGTGSYGYTF. The CDR3 DNA sequence: TGCAGCGTTGACGGGACAGGGTCCTATGGCTACACCTTC.

Only a few counts were recorded for this clonotype. The CDR3 region has the DNA TGCAGTGCTACCGAACCCCAACAGAGAGATGGCTACACCTTC. This sequence encodes CSATEPQQRDGYTF. This chain joins TRBV20-1 and TRBJ1-2; no clear D. Germline V gives CDR1 DFQATT, CDR2 SNEGSKA (reference sequence). There are 14 residues in the CDR3. Trimming removed 4 bases from V and 6 bases from J, with 18 bases in between.

The V and J genes are TRBV12-3 or TRBV12-4 and TRBJ1-2, with unresolved D. Trimming pared 0 bases from V and 2 bases from J, leaving 7 bases between. The CDR3 covers 14 residues. CDR3 sequence reads: CASSLASGNYGYTF. The CDR3, as DNA: TGTGCCAGCAGTTTAGCATCGGGGAACTATGGCTACACCTTC.

This clonotype showed up just a few times. The chain has TRBV7-2 and TRBJ2-4; D may correspond to TRBD1 or TRBD2 (5 bases each). The CDR3 is 12 residues long. Germline CDR1 and CDR2: SGHTA and FQGNSA. V was pared by 3 bases and J by 6 bases, with 6 bases between. CDR3 amino acids: CASSFGTNIQYF. The CDR3 DNA reads TGTGCCAGCAGCTTTGGGACAAACATTCAGTACTTC.

This chain uses TRBV7-6 with TRBJ2-7; a possible D gene is TRBD1 (5 bases). V lost 5 bases and J lost 4, with 12 bases in between. This CDR3 is 13 amino acids long. Germline CDR1 and CDR2: SGHVS and FNYEAQ. The CDR3 here is CASSDRDVYEQYF. The CDR3 DNA reads as TGTGCCAGCAGCGACAGAGATGTTTACGAGCAGTACTTC. The variable domain in full, completed from reference TRBV7-6 and TRBJ2-7, reads GAGVSQSPRYKVTKRGQDVALRCDPISGHVSLYWYRQALGQGPEFLTYFNYEAQQDKSGLPNDRFSAERPEGSISTLTIQRTEQRDSAMYRCASSDRDVYEQYFGPGTRLTVT.

The chain joins TRBV12-5 to TRBJ2-4; tentative D call: TRBD2 (6 bases). This CDR3 region has 16 residues. Trimming stripped 5 bases from V and 12 bases from J, with 26 bases between. The V gene's germline CDR1 is LGHNT and CDR2 FRNRAP. CDR3 loop: CASGQSRDGFSGNQYF. CDR3 sequence (DNA): TGTGCTAGTGGTCAAAGCAGGGACGGCTTTAGCGGAAATCAGTACTTC.

The chain employs TRBV6-1 and TRBJ2-7; D ambiguous. The CDR3 extends over 13 amino acids. Deletions cut 4 bases from V and 3 bases from J, with 10 bases between. Germline CDR1 and CDR2: MNHNS and SASEGT. The CDR3, as DNA: TGTGCCAGCAGTGGAAGGACGAGCTACGAGCAGTACTTC. As protein: CASSGRTSYEQYF.

This chain connects TRBV5-1 to TRBJ2-6; possibly TRBD2 for D (6 bases). V lost 0 bases to trimming and J lost 0 bases, with 13 bases between them. In germline, CDR1 is SGHRS, CDR2 YFSETQ. The CDR3 runs to 18 residues. CDR3 sequence (DNA): TGCGCCAGCAGCTTGGCCGAGGTGGACTACTCTGGGGCCAACGTCCTGACTTTC. It is translated as CASSLAEVDYSGANVLTF.

This chain uses TRBV4-2 with TRBJ1-2; D not certain. Germline V gene data show CDR1 as LGHNA and CDR2 as YNFKEQ. V was cut by 4 bases and J by 5 bases, with 14 bases left in between. CDR3 length: 14 residues. CDR3 amino acids: CASSPGGSVYGYTF. In nucleotides, the CDR3 is TGTGCCAGCAGCCCCGGAGGGTCGGTTTATGGCTACACCTTC.

This sequence joins TRBV6-5 and TRBJ2-4; D is ambiguous. The end of the DNA is better explained by TRBJ2-7, so the J call may be wrong. The CDR3 is 15 amino acids. In germline, CDR1 is MNHEY, CDR2 SVGAGI. CDR3 residues: CASSPTLESSYEQYF. The CDR3 nucleotides are TGTGCCAGCAGTCCCACCCTGGAGAGTTCCTACGAGCAGTACTTC.

The chain has TRBV12-3 or TRBV12-4 and TRBJ2-1; TRBD2 matches 7 bases. The CDR3 is 15 amino acids. Germline trimming cut 6 bases from V and 4 bases from J; bases unmatched to any gene: 9. CDR3: CASRGAGGNYNEQFF. In nucleotides, the CDR3 is TGTGCCAGCAGGGGAGCCGGGGGGAATTACAATGAGCAGTTCTTC.

This clonotype showed up just a few times. This rearrangement joins TRBV6-2 or TRBV6-3 to TRBJ1-5; tentative D call: TRBD1 (6 bases). Germline-derived CDR1 and CDR2 are MNHEY and SVGEGT. Trimming cost V 5 bases and J 7 bases, with 12 bases left between them. The CDR3 has 13 amino acids. In nucleotides, the CDR3 is TGTGCCAGCAGTGCCAACGACAGGCAGCCCCAGCATTTT. Translating gives CASSANDRQPQHF.

This clonotype was seen once. The chain combines TRBV20-1 with TRBJ1-1; 7 positions match TRBD1. Trimming took 5 bases from V and 7 from J; bases not matched to a gene: 19. The CDR3 spans 16 residues. Germline loops: CDR1 DFQATT, CDR2 SNEGSKA (reference sequence). The CDR3 coding sequence is TGCAGTGCTTTGTCGGTCGCAGGGGGGCTGATGGGTGAAGCTTTCTTT. It encodes CSALSVAGGLMGEAFF.

The CDR3 here is CASSLSWAAYGYTF. CDR3 DNA: TGTGCCAGCAGTTTATCGTGGGCCGCCTATGGCTACACCTTC. The chain uses TRBV27 and TRBJ1-2; D ambiguous. Germline V gene lookup returns CDR1 MNHEY and CDR2 SMNVEV (reference sequence). The CDR3 is 14 residues long. V lost 0 bases and J lost 4, with 9 bases in between.

V and J are TRBV20-1 and TRBJ2-5; D assignment may be TRBD1 or TRBD2 (5 bases each). The ends were cut back, 6 bases at V and 3 bases at J, with 14 bases in the middle. The CDR3 runs 13 residues. Germline CDR1 is DFQATT and CDR2 is SNEGSKA (reference sequence). CDR3 in DNA: TGCAGTGCGGGACGGGGTCGGAAAGAGACCCAGTACTTC. Amino acid sequence: CSAGRGRKETQYF.

In this sample, this clonotype turned up once. J is TRBJ1-5 and V is TRBV28, with TRBD1 matching 10 bases. V was clipped by 6 bases and J by 5 bases; unmatched bases: 4. This CDR3 comprises 14 residues. Germline CDR1 reads MDHEN; CDR2 reads SYDVKM. DNA for the CDR3: TGTGCCAGCAGGACAGGGGGCCGGGATCAGCCCCAGCATTTT. Its protein product is CASRTGGRDQPQHF.

The rearrangement links TRBV28 to TRBJ2-7; possibly TRBD2 for D (5 bases). Trimming pared 2 bases from V and 2 bases from J, leaving 13 bases between. CDR3 size: 15 residues. Germline assignment: CDR1 MDHEN and CDR2 SYDVKM. CDR3 in amino acids: CASSLRRAAPYEQYF. The CDR3 region has the DNA TGTGCCAGCAGTTTACGGCGGGCGGCTCCCTACGAGCAGTACTTC.

The chain combines TRBV20-1 with TRBJ2-1; 7 positions match TRBD1. V lost 5 bases, J lost 9 bases, and 19 bases stayed unmatched. This CDR3 spans 16 amino acids. The V gene's germline CDR1 is DFQATT and CDR2 SNEGSKA (reference sequence). CDR3 region: CSAVARDSQRGGEQFF. The CDR3 bases are TGCAGTGCTGTCGCCAGGGACAGTCAGAGAGGGGGTGAGCAGTTCTTC.

This sequence joins TRBV18 and TRBJ2-5, with 12 bases matching TRBD1. Near its end, the DNA agrees better with TRBJ2-7, so the J call may be wrong. The CDR3 contains 15 residues. CDR1 and CDR2 (germline): KGHSH, LQKENI. In nucleotides, the CDR3 is TGTGCCAGCTCACGCCCCGGGACAGGGGGCTCCGAGCAGTACTTC. Its protein product is CASSRPGTGGSEQYF.